This T cell receptor (beta chain) emerged from a study of T cells in Graves' hyperthyroidism and ophthalmopathy. Points from the study as a whole: Among clonotypes expanded in thyroid above 0.001, most were also found in blood.

Per germline, CDR1 MRHNA and CDR2 SNTAGT. Trimming took 5 bases from V and 7 from J, leaving 12 bases between them. This CDR3 has 12 amino acids. Thyroid ultrasound and orbital computed tomography, with clinical symptoms and serum thyroxine and TRAb, informed diagnoses. Researchers took RNA transcripts and amplified the TCR beta CDR3 regions from them. First-round RT-PCR with HTBI primers amplified the TCR CDR3 region. TCRdb re-derived calls from the multiplex PCR reads in MiXCR, one entry per CDR3 protein. Here the sample spans roughly 570,000 distinct CDR3 sequences, about 43% being singletons. This clonotype was counted many times. The antigen is undetermined.

This TCR was sampled from an adult woman with Graves' disease, either hyperthyroidism or ophthalmopathy (not recorded which). The chain recombines TRBV6-4 with TRBJ2-7, with D perhaps TRBD2 (6 bases). The sample was peripheral blood or thyroid tissue (not recorded which). As DNA, the CDR3 is TGTGCCAGCAGTCGGGACTCTGGAGAGCAGTACTTC. Encoded protein: CASSRDSGEQYF.